This record covers a single T cell receptor beta chain. Germline V gene lookup returns CDR1 MGHDK and CDR2 SYGVNS. Trimming stripped 1 base from V and 5 bases from J, with 5 bases between. The CDR3 is 12 residues long. Researchers amplified the TCR beta CDR3 regions from RNA transcripts. TCR CDR3 regions were first amplified by RT-PCR with HTBI primers. TCRdb reprocessed the multiplex PCR reads via MiXCR and lists one record per CDR3 protein. The sample carries 700,000 or so distinct CDR3 sequences, about a sixth recorded once. Newly diagnosed hyperthyroidism patients aged 18 to 65 years had disease lasting under 2 months. A patient was excluded if there was uncontrolled infection, other autoimmune disease, pregnancy or lactation. PBMCs were derived from more than 8 ml fresh peripheral blood. These data originate in a study of T cells in Graves' hyperthyroidism and ophthalmopathy.

Sequencing was carried out using blood. The rearrangement links TRBV25-1 to TRBJ1-2; D unresolved. The receptor was derived from a man aged 18-30 years with Graves' hyperthyroidism. The CDR3 sequence is CASSEFHYGYTF. CDR3 nucleotide sequence: TGTGCCAGCAGTGAATTTCATTATGGCTACACCTTC.